This T cell receptor (beta chain) was identified during a study of blood T cell repertoires in COVID-19 (dated by TCRdb to 2018 to 2021). In terms of the full investigation: Samples covering the acute and convalescent phases of COVID-19 were provided by collaborators in the United States, Italy and Spain. The material from the prospective study consisted of cDNA or gDNA derived from T cells, B-cell-depleted T cells, or PBMCs. The dataset comprised deeply sampled blood TCRbeta repertoires from subjects exposed to, actively infected with, or recovered from COVID-19. The repertoires were released in a freely available public database intended as a resource for research on the immune response to SARS-CoV-2. Samples came from the ongoing ImmuneRACE study (first 160 participants) plus 1,254 subjects from 6 global collaborators. The sample metadata nearly always contained a de-identified subject ID, COVID-19 status, age in years and sex. HLA class I and class II types, where available, came from metadata supplied by the sample provider rather than from assay-based typing.

V has 4 bases trimmed and J has 9 bases trimmed; junction bases matching no gene number 6. Sequences LNHDA (CDR1) and SQIVND (CDR2) are obtained from the germline V gene (reference sequence). There are 14 amino acids in the CDR3, from cysteine to phenylalanine inclusive. Kept here is only the CDR3 DNA, which spans 42 bases and is read in frame from base 1. In the case of this clone: What this receptor recognizes is not known. Base qualities are not recorded, but no much larger clone differs from it by a single base.

TCRbeta CDR3 regions were amplified from genomic DNA by means of the immunoSEQ Assay, a bias-controlled multiplex PCR. As for how the authors treated the data: The number of nucleated cells in each sample was estimated by amplification of reference gene primers within the assay. To quantify the absolute abundance of each unique TCRbeta CDR3 rearrangement, sequence reads were collapsed and filtered. For each sample, productive Simpson clonality was calculated by taking the square root of Simpson's diversity index across productive rearrangements. In TCRdb, the immuneACCESS table is reduced to in-frame sequences with V and J assigned. These tables do not hold every clone; where another copy was compared, an unresolved V gene accounts for under half, and the others remain unexplained. For V, J and clone size, that table is used; D and trimming come from the DNA. Recorded for this sample are approximately 70,000 clones; around nine tenths of them occurred a single time. The ten top clones hold about 21% of the sample.

The paper as a whole reports these results and caveats: The quantity of clinical and demographic metadata differed by source and by participant and was supplied without curation.

The collaborating institutions used their own protocols to collect whole blood in K2EDTA tubes. For TCRbeta analysis, collaborators shipped samples as frozen whole blood, isolated PBMCs, or DNA extracted from either of those sample types. The chain is encoded by TRBV19 joined to TRBJ2-1, and TRBD1 aligns with 10 junction nucleotides. The sequence derives from a human donor in a cohort sampled during active COVID-19. The sequencing sample was made of peripheral blood. The sequence in DNA is TGTGCCAGTAGTACCGACAGGGGGCGGGGTGAGCAGTTCTTC. It encodes CASSTDRGRGEQFF.